The rows below give T cell receptor beta chains drawn from one sample of a study of breast tumors, draining lymph nodes, adjacent tissues. From the multiplex PCR reads, TCRdb called clonotypes with MiXCR, one entry per CDR3 protein. The sample lists around 140,000 distinct CDR3 sequences; around 24% were seen once. The sample taken for sequencing was axillary lymph node tissue. The receptors derive from a female donor with breast cancer. Some clones in this sample may be carry-over from other donors' samples. CDR3s leave out the opening cysteine and the closing phenylalanine or tryptophan. Clone size is not always given. Where it is, it says once, few, many or a class for expanded clones.

clone size | J gene | V gene | CDR3 protein
many | TRBJ2-1 | TRBV20-1 | SAPRLGGGNEQF
many | TRBJ2-7 | TRBV6-6 | ASSSLARFDEQY
many | TRBJ2-3 | TRBV5-8 | ASSFGRAGPDTQY
. | TRBJ1-5 | TRBV6-1 | ASGVQPQH
many | TRBJ2-3 | TRBV9 | ASSVGLAPGTDTQY
many | TRBJ2-2 | TRBV5-1 | ASSATSVTNTGELF
many | TRBJ1-5 | TRBV28 | ASSPGTPNQPQH
many | TRBJ1-3 | TRBV11-2 | ASSAAGVGTIY
. | TRBJ2-6 | TRBV11-2 | ASSETTGGGGANVLT
many | TRBJ2-7 | TRBV6-2/TRBV6-3 | ASSFPSIAALSYEQY
many | TRBJ2-7 | TRBV7-8 | ASSLDHGTYEQY
. | TRBJ2-2 | TRBV27 | ASSYRAPNTGELF
few | TRBJ2-5 | TRBV6-9 | ASAVGEEETQC
many | TRBJ1-6 | TRBV27 | ASTKQGANNSPLH
. | TRBJ2-1 | TRBV11-3 | ASSLNTGTTNYNEQF
few | TRBJ2-2 | TRBV6-1 | ASRSRTTGELF
many | TRBJ2-3 | TRBV4-2 | ASSQTEGTSGAEGQY
many | TRBJ2-3 | TRBV7-9 | ASSLALAGGTHTDTQY
many | TRBJ2-5 | TRBV5-1 | ASNLLGTGGSGETQY
many | TRBJ2-6 | TRBV12-3/TRBV12-4 | ASSSGVSGANVLT
few | TRBJ2-3 | TRBV18 | ASSTSAGGPNTQY
many | TRBJ2-5 | TRBV11-2 | ASSLNGLSGVQY
many | TRBJ2-7 | TRBV6-2/TRBV6-3 | ASSEDFYEQY
many | TRBJ2-7 | TRBV7-2 | ASSLSGTSANEQY
many | TRBJ2-1 | TRBV12-5 | ASGVAGGPEYEQF
medium-sized | TRBJ2-1 | TRBV9 | ASSVVVGSYNEQF
once | TRBJ2-3 | TRBV18 | AGSPTDTQY
. | TRBJ2-1 | TRBV11-1 | ASKPGLADNEQF
few | TRBJ2-7 | TRBV3-1 | ASSQRTGAYEQY
many | TRBJ1-3 | TRBV5-6 | ASSPEGGGNTIY
. | TRBJ2-7 | TRBV28 | ASSRGRDYEQY
many | TRBJ2-3 | TRBV12-3/TRBV12-4 | ASSTVTSGKADTQY
many | TRBJ1-5 | TRBV2 | ASSGRADQPQH
many | TRBJ2-1 | TRBV24-1 | ATSAGQYNEQF
many | TRBJ2-7 | TRBV29-1 | SVGGGEQY
few | TRBJ2-2 | TRBV5-6 | ASTHLAGTGYTGELF
. | TRBJ2-1 | TRBV6-6 | ASRPRPAGVKINEQF
many | TRBJ2-7 | TRBV2 | ASSETGLYEQY
many | TRBJ2-6 | TRBV4-2 | ASGPGGSGANVLT
many | TRBJ2-2 | TRBV7-6 | ASSLLDRGRELF
many | TRBJ2-1 | TRBV11-1 | ASSPKDRGSNEQF
many | TRBJ1-2 | TRBV20-1 | SAGGQNYGYT
many | TRBJ2-3 | TRBV6-6 | ASSNLAGGPGEDTQY
. | TRBJ2-5 | TRBV5-6 | ASSLTGLAGQETQY
many | TRBJ2-7 | TRBV7-2 | ASSSRGSGIYEQY
. | TRBJ2-3 | TRBV28 | ASSLGRGRTDTQY
many | TRBJ2-7 | TRBV7-7 | ASSSGTGPSEQY
many | TRBJ1-6 | TRBV3-1 | ASSKGWKANSPLH
many | TRBJ2-7 | TRBV20-1 | SARDLVYEQY
many | TRBJ2-7 | TRBV7-2 | ASSRKSGGAGSYEQY
. | TRBJ2-5 | TRBV6-2/TRBV6-3 | ASGEPQY
. | TRBJ2-7 | TRBV28 | ASSSTSGDKYEQY
many | TRBJ1-2 | TRBV29-1 | SVEHDPPSAGYT
many | TRBJ1-5 | TRBV5-8 | ASSLGDRANQPQH
. | TRBJ2-2 | TRBV6-6 | ASSYGRGGPNTRELF